Listed here are 30 T cell receptor beta chains from one sample, sequenced in a study of sequential checkpoint blockade in melanoma. Treatment reported: randomized to nivolumab then ipilimumab (arm A) or the reverse (arm B). The method was immunoSEQ multiplex PCR; TCRdb's version includes in-frame clones alone and lacks a portion of them. The data contain fewer than 35,000 clones, around 88% of them seen just once; the ten biggest clones take up 20% to 25%. Sample: CD8+ T cells sorted from blood (inferred from file names), taken from a patient given nivolumab and ipilimumab in sequence. The source is a human donor with melanoma.

The table lists this clone with a few counts. The rearrangement joins TRBV7-9 to TRBJ2-1, with TRBD1 matching 9 bases. This CDR3 comprises 16 residues. In germline, CDR1 is SEHNR, CDR2 FQNEAQ (reference sequence). Losses at the gene ends were 6 bases for V and 6 bases for J; bases not matched to a gene: 12. The CDR3 region is CASRALKGQGFNEQFF. CDR3 nucleotide sequence: TGTGCCAGCAGGGCCCTCAAGGGACAGGGCTTCAATGAGCAGTTCTTC.

The chain uses TRBV27 and TRBJ2-5; weak D call: TRBD1 (5 bases). CDR3 length equals 14 residues. CDR1 and CDR2 (germline): MNHEY, SMNVEV (reference sequence). Trimming cost V 6 bases and J 7 bases, with 18 bases left between them. The CDR3, as DNA: TGTGCCAGCAGCCCCGGTACAGGCTTTTTGACCCAGTACTTC. Translated, it gives CASSPGTGFLTQYF.

The rearrangement joins TRBV15 to TRBJ1-2; a weak D match, TRBD1 (6 bases). V dropped 1 base and J dropped 6 bases, with 18 bases sitting between them. The germline CDR1 and CDR2 sequences are LNHNV and YYDKDF (reference sequence). This CDR3 is built from 16 residues. The CDR3 spells CATSRANRERGNGYTF. The CDR3 DNA is TGTGCCACCAGCAGAGCTAACAGGGAGCGAGGAAATGGCTACACCTTC.

J is TRBJ2-7 and V is TRBV13; possibly TRBD1 for D (6 bases). The ends were cut back, 4 bases at V and 0 bases at J, with 16 bases in the middle. Germline V lookup: CDR1 PRHDT, CDR2 FYEKMQ (reference sequence). CDR3 length equals 16 residues. In DNA, the CDR3 is TGTGCCAGCAGCTCCCTAAGAGGGGGTGCCTCCTACGAGCAGTACTTC. Protein sequence: CASSSLRGGASYEQYF.

The rearrangement uses TRBV19 and TRBJ2-3; 9 bases agree with TRBD2. Germline V gene lookup returns CDR1 LNHDA and CDR2 SQIVND (reference sequence). The V and J ends lost 7 bases and 2 bases, in that order; junction bases with no gene match: 25. The CDR3 length is 21 residues. CDR3 coding DNA: TGTGCCAGTATTTTGTGGGTAGGGGACCTAGGACTAGCGAGGGACACAGATACGCAGTATTTT. Its translation is CASILWVGDLGLARDTDTQYF.

The count of this clone is one. The chain employs TRBV5-1 and TRBJ1-2; 8 bases map to TRBD1. The CDR3 consists of 16 residues. The J segment lost 3 bases and the V segment lost 0 bases, leaving 7 bases of the junction unmatched. The germline CDR1 and CDR2 sequences are SGHRS and YFSETQ. CDR3 DNA: TGCGCCAGCAGCTTGGAGCCCCCGGGACAGGACTATGGCTACACCTTC. Amino acid sequence: CASSLEPPGQDYGYTF.

The chain employs TRBV28 and TRBJ2-5; TRBD1 matches 9 bases. The trim removed 4 bases at V and 7 bases at J, leaving 10 bases unmatched. The CDR3 extends over 15 amino acids. Germline CDR1 reads MDHEN; CDR2 reads SYDVKM. CDR3 in amino acids: CASSSGTGPSGTQYF. The CDR3 DNA sequence: TGTGCCAGCAGTTCGGGGACAGGGCCCTCCGGGACCCAGTACTTC.

The chain couples TRBV5-1 to TRBJ2-3; 10 bases align to TRBD2. Trimming cost V 5 bases and J 3 bases; bases outside gene matches: 9. This CDR3 region has 16 residues. Germline loops: CDR1 SGHRS, CDR2 YFSETQ. The CDR3 DNA reads TGCGCCAGCAGGCCTATGGAACTAGCGGGGACAGATACGCAGTATTTT. Protein product: CASRPMELAGTDTQYF.

This clone was detected a few times. V usage is TRBV16 and J usage is TRBJ2-5; 7 bases are shared with TRBD1. Per germline, CDR1 KGHSY and CDR2 FQNENV. The length of the CDR3 is 14 residues. V shed 4 bases and J 5 bases; nucleotides not matched to a gene: 7. Here the CDR3 DNA reads TGTGCCAGCAGCCCCGTAGGGGGCACTGAGACCCAGTACTTC. As protein: CASSPVGGTETQYF.

CDR3 DNA sequence: TGCAGCGTTGTACCGCGGACAGACTACGATACGCAGTATTTT. This translates into CSVVPRTDYDTQYF. This chain joins TRBV29-1 and TRBJ2-3; D is possibly TRBD1 (6 bases). From germline, CDR1 is SQVTM and CDR2 ANQGSEA. The CDR3 length is 14 residues. V was trimmed by 4 bases and J by 6 bases, leaving 17 bases between them.

This clone was found a few times. V gene TRBV27 combines with J gene TRBJ2-1, with D perhaps TRBD2 (5 bases). V lost 6 bases and J lost 10, with 13 bases in between. The CDR3 is 12 amino acids. CDR1 is MNHEY, CDR2 SMNVEV, per germline (reference sequence). The CDR3, as DNA: TGTGCCAGCAGCTCGACTGGACTCGAGCAGTTCTTC. Residues: CASSSTGLEQFF.

The chain employs TRBV13 and TRBJ2-7, with 10 bases matching TRBD1. The CDR3 runs to 14 residues. J was trimmed by 3 bases and V by 4 bases; bases with no gene match: 3. The germline V gene has CDR1 PRHDT and CDR2 FYEKMQ (reference sequence). In nucleotides, the CDR3 is TGTGCCAGCAGCTCCTGGGACAGGGGCTACGAGCAGTACTTC. It specifies CASSSWDRGYEQYF.

This clone was seen only once. V gene TRBV4-3 combines with J gene TRBJ2-7; 8 bases are a match to TRBD1. The CDR3 is made up of 15 amino acids. V trimming: 4 bases; J trimming: 0 bases; junction bases outside the gene matches: 5. Germline V gene data show CDR1 as LGHNA and CDR2 as YSLEER. Here the CDR3 reads CASSPGTGASYEQYF. As DNA, the CDR3 is TGCGCCAGCAGCCCCGGGACAGGCGCCTCCTACGAGCAGTACTTC.

The chain combines TRBV27 with TRBJ2-1, with 10 nucleotides matching TRBD1. The V gene end was trimmed by 6 bases and the J gene end by 5 bases; junction bases not matched to a gene: 10. Germline CDR1 reads MNHEY; CDR2 reads SMNVEV (reference sequence). The CDR3 loop spans 16 amino acids. The CDR3 loop reads CASSTRPGQGNNEQFF. DNA for the CDR3: TGTGCCAGCAGCACGCGTCCGGGACAGGGGAACAATGAGCAGTTCTTC.

The chain recombines TRBV18 with TRBJ2-3, with 12 bases matching TRBD2. The V gene's germline CDR1 is KGHSH and CDR2 LQKENI. This CDR3 comprises 17 residues. V lost 3 bases and J lost 4; bases outside the gene matches: 8. This CDR3 is CASSPLAGGVGSDTQYF. In DNA, the CDR3 is TGTGCCAGCTCACCCCTAGCGGGGGGGGTGGGCTCAGATACGCAGTATTTT.

The J gene is TRBJ2-3, the V gene TRBV4-1, with 8 bases that match TRBD2. V shed 7 bases and J 1 base; nucleotides not matched to a gene: 7. Germline V gene sequence: CDR1 MGHRA, CDR2 YSYEKL. The CDR3 is 15 residues long. The CDR3 is CASTLAAGGTDTQYF. CDR3 nucleotides: TGCGCCAGCACACTAGCGGCTGGAGGCACAGATACGCAGTATTTT.

This rearrangement joins TRBV7-6 to TRBJ2-7; 9 bases align to TRBD1. This CDR3 is 15 amino acids long. Per germline, CDR1 SGHVS and CDR2 FNYEAQ. Trimming removed 5 bases from V and 6 bases from J; junction bases left unmatched: 11. The CDR3 loop reads CASSPVVGQGIEQYF. DNA for the CDR3: TGTGCCAGCAGCCCAGTGGTGGGACAGGGAATCGAGCAGTACTTC.

This clone was found once. The chain combines TRBV6-1 with TRBJ2-7; D may be TRBD1 (6 bases). Per germline, CDR1 MNHNS and CDR2 SASEGT. This CDR3 has 14 residues. V was cut by 5 bases and J by 2 bases, with 13 bases left in between. Written as DNA, the CDR3 is TGTGCCAGCAGTTTCCGCGGACAGACCTACGAGCAGTACTTC. Protein product: CASSFRGQTYEQYF.

This chain uses TRBV6-5 with TRBJ2-4, with 7 positions matching TRBD2. V lost 6 bases to trimming and J lost 0 bases; unmatched junction nucleotides: 2. This CDR3 is 14 amino acids long. Germline CDR1 and CDR2: MNHEY and SVGAGI. The CDR3 bases are TGTGCCAGCAGCCCGGGGGGAGCCAAAAACATTCAGTACTTC. It yields the protein CASSPGGAKNIQYF.

The DNA of the CDR3 is TGTGCCAGCAGCTACACAGTAACCTCCTACAATGAGCAGTTCTTC. It yields the protein CASSYTVTSYNEQFF. The chain has TRBV7-9 and TRBJ2-1, with unresolved D. The germline V gene has CDR1 SEHNR and CDR2 FQNEAQ (reference sequence). V lost 4 bases and J lost 0, with 10 bases in between. The CDR3 is 15 residues long.

The table lists this clone with a count of one. This sequence joins TRBV7-8 and TRBJ2-3; the match to TRBD1 covers 8 bases. The CDR3 has 13 amino acids. V shed 1 base and J 15 bases; nucleotides not matched to a gene: 9. The germline gives CDR1 SGHVS, CDR2 FQNEAQ. The CDR3 is CASSLGTWTGRYF. CDR3 DNA: TGTGCCAGCAGCTTAGGAACCTGGACAGGGAGATATTTT.

This sequence joins TRBV21-1 and TRBJ1-2. TRBV21-1 counts as a pseudogene. The CDR3 covers 17 residues. The CDR3: CASSKTQHEFGNYGYTF. For the CDR3, the DNA is TGTGCCAGCAGCAAAACGCAACACGAATTCGGGAACTATGGCTACACCTTC.

This sequence joins TRBV19 and TRBJ2-5; D gene unclear. Germline CDR1 reads LNHDA; CDR2 reads SQIVND (reference sequence). This CDR3 has 13 residues. The V end was cut by 3 bases, the J end by 1 base, with 6 bases between. CDR3 nucleotide sequence: TGTGCCAGTAGTATGAACAGCCAAGAGACCCAGTACTTC. Its translation is CASSMNSQETQYF.

The CDR3 protein is CATSISGSEQYF. CDR3 coding DNA: TGTGCCACCAGCATCTCGGGGTCCGAGCAGTACTTC. The genes are TRBV15 and TRBJ2-7, with D perhaps TRBD2 (5 bases). The CDR3 sequence is 12 residues long. With 4 bases removed from V and 6 bases from J, the gap between germline ends came to 10 bases. Germline loops: CDR1 LNHNV, CDR2 YYDKDF (reference sequence). Complete variable domain (other parts from reference TRBV15 and TRBJ2-7): DAMVIQNPRYQVTQFGKPVTLSCSQTLNHNVMYWYQQKSSQAPKLLFHYYDKDFNNEADTPDNFQSRRPNTSFCFLDIRSPGLGDTAMYLCATSISGSEQYFGPGTRLTVT.

The chain recombines TRBV9 with TRBJ2-7; 8 bases fit TRBD2. There are 14 residues in the CDR3. Per the germline V gene, CDR1 is SGDLS and CDR2 is YYNGEE. V shed 3 bases, J shed 4 bases, and the junction held 6 bases outside the gene matches. CDR3 amino acids: CASSAGGSGYEQYF. CDR3 nucleotide sequence: TGTGCCAGCAGCGCGGGAGGGTCAGGGTACGAGCAGTACTTC.

The J gene is TRBJ2-3, the V gene TRBV13, with 9 bases that match TRBD2. There are 15 residues in the CDR3. Germline CDR1 and CDR2: PRHDT and FYEKMQ (reference sequence). The J segment lost 11 bases and the V segment lost 4 bases, leaving 13 bases of the junction unmatched. The CDR3 DNA reads as TGTGCCAGCAGCTCCTCGACTAGCGGAGGACGTGAGCAGTATTTT. Translating it yields CASSSSTSGGREQYF.

The rearrangement uses TRBV29-1 and TRBJ2-3; D uncertain. The CDR3 runs 12 residues. Germline V gene lookup returns CDR1 SQVTM and CDR2 ANQGSEA. The CDR3 coding sequence is TGCAGTACCAAGACTTTCACAGATACGCAGTATTTT. It is translated as CSTKTFTDTQYF.

This clone was counted a single time. The CDR3 loop is CASSPRTAGGSGTGELFF. The CDR3, as DNA: TGCGCCAGCAGCCCCCGAACTGCAGGAGGGTCGGGCACCGGGGAGCTGTTTTTT. This sequence joins TRBV5-1 and TRBJ2-2, with TRBD2 as a possible D gene (6 bases). Germline V lookup: CDR1 SGHRS, CDR2 YFSETQ. The CDR3 has 18 amino acids. Trimming took off 4 bases at V and 4 bases at J, with 23 bases between the two ends. Filled out from reference TRBV5-1 and TRBJ2-2, the complete variable domain reads KAGVTQTPRYLIKTRGQQVTLSCSPISGHRSVSWYQQTPGQGLQFLFEYFSETQRNKGNFPGRFSGRQFSNSRSEMNVSTLELGDSALYLCASSPRTAGGSGTGELFFGEGSRLTVL.

The chain is built from TRBV29-1 and TRBJ2-5; D remains unclear. Germline V gene lookup returns CDR1 SQVTM and CDR2 ANQGSEA. The CDR3 is 12 residues long. Trimming left V 7 bases short and J 4 bases short, with 13 bases between. The CDR3 DNA follows: TGCAGCGGTCTCCTTGACTTAGAGACCCAGTACTTC. This gives the protein CSGLLDLETQYF.

The rearrangement links TRBV15 to TRBJ1-1; D not certain. V shed 6 bases and J shed 1 base, with 9 bases lying between them. Germline assignment: CDR1 LNHNV and CDR2 YYDKDF (reference sequence). The CDR3 runs to 13 residues. The CDR3 region has the DNA TGTGCCACCAGAGCGACGGGGAACACTGAAGCTTTCTTT. This encodes CATRATGNTEAFF.